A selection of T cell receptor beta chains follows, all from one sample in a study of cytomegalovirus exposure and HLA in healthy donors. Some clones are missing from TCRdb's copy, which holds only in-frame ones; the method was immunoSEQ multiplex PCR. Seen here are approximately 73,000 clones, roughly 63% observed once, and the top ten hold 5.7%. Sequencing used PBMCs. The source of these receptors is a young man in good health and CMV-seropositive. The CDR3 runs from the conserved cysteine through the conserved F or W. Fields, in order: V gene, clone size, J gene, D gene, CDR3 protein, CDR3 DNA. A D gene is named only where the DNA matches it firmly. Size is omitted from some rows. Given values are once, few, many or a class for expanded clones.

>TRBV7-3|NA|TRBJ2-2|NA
CASSFQSPGSTGELFF
TGTGCCAGCAGCTTTCAGTCCCCGGGGAGCACCGGGGAGCTGTTTTTT
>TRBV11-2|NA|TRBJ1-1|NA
CASSLGGQNTEAFF
TGTGCCAGCAGCTTAGGAGGCCAGAACACTGAAGCTTTCTTT
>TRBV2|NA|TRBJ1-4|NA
CASSEWGVLFF
TGTGCCAGCAGTGAATGGGGCGTCCTGTTTTTT
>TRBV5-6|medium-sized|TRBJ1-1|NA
CASSFVNTEAFF
TGTGCCAGCAGCTTCGTGAACACTGAAGCTTTCTTT
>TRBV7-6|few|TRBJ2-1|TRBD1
CASSLEGTGGYEQFF
TGTGCCAGCAGCTTAGAAGGGACAGGGGGATATGAGCAGTTCTTC
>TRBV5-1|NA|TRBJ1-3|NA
CASSGPGAGNTIYF
TGCGCCAGCAGCGGGCCGGGGGCTGGAAACACCATATATTTT
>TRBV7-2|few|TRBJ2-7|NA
CASSLDGGPGYF
TGTGCCAGCAGCTTAGACGGCGGGCCGGGGTACTTC
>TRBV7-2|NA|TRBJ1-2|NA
CASSFSGLAPGSGYGYTF
TGTGCCAGCAGCTTTTCCGGTCTCGCCCCGGGGTCTGGCTATGGCTACACCTTC
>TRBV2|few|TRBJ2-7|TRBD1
CASFDRGYEQYF
TGTGCCAGCTTTGACAGGGGTTACGAGCAGTACTTC
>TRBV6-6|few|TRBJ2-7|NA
CASSYAPAGEQYF
TGTGCCAGCAGTTACGCCCCCGCGGGCGAGCAGTACTTC
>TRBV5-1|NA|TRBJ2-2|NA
CAISIENTGELFF
TGCGCCATCAGTATAGAAAACACCGGGGAGCTGTTTTTT
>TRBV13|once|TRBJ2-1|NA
CASSLEPSSENEQFF
TGTGCCAGCAGCTTAGAGCCCTCAAGCGAGAATGAGCAGTTCTTC
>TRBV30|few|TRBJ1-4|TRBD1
CAWSQDRERVEKLFF
TGTGCCTGGAGTCAAGACAGGGAAAGGGTTGAAAAACTGTTTTTT
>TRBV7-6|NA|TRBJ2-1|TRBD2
CASSLREVDEQFF
TGTGCCAGCAGCTTGCGGGAGGTCGATGAGCAGTTCTTC
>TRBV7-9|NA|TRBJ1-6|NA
CASSFGAANNSPLHF
TGTGCCAGCAGCTTTGGAGCAGCCAATAATTCACCCCTCCACTTT
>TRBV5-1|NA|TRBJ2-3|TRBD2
CASSLGSGATDTQYF
TGCGCCAGCAGCTTGGGAAGCGGGGCCACAGATACGCAGTATTTT
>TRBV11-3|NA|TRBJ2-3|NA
CASSLTGSTDTQYF
TGTGCCAGCAGCTTGACGGGGAGCACAGATACGCAGTATTTT
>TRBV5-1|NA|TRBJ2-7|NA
CASALLVREQYF
TGCGCCAGTGCCTTACTAGTCCGCGAGCAGTACTTC
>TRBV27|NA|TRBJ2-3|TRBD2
CASSLSPTISGRGTDTQYF
TGTGCCAGCAGTTTATCCCCCACAATAAGCGGGAGAGGCACAGATACGCAGTATTTT
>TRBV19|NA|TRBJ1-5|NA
CASSTPLDIPNQPQHF
TGTGCCAGTAGTACCCCCTTGGACATACCCAATCAGCCCCAGCATTTT
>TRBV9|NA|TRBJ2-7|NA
CASSSGGNEQYF
TGTGCCAGCAGCTCTGGCGGGAACGAGCAGTACTTC
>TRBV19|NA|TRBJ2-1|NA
CASSTSGQTGEQFF
TGTGCCAGTAGTACGTCCGGACAGACGGGTGAGCAGTTCTTC
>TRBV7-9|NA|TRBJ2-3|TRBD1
CASSLAGQAADTQYF
TGTGCCAGCAGCTTAGCGGGACAGGCGGCAGATACGCAGTATTTT
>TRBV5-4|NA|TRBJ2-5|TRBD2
CASSLMGGGWQETQYF
TGTGCCAGCAGCTTGATGGGCGGGGGTTGGCAAGAGACCCAGTACTTC